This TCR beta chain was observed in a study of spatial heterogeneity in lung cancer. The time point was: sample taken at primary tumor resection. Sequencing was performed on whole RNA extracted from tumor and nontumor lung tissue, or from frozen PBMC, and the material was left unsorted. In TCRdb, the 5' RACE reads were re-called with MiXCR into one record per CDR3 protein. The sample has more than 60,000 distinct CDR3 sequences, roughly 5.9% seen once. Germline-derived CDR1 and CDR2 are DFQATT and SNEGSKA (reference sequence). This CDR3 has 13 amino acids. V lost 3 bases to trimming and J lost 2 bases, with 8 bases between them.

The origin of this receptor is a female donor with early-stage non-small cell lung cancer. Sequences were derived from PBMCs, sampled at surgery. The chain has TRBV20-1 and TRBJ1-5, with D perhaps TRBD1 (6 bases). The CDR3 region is CSASSGGNQPQHF. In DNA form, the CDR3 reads TGCAGTGCTAGTTCAGGGGGCAATCAGCCCCAGCATTTT.